Reported below is one T cell receptor (beta chain). Its specificity is unknown. This specimen comes from a study of glioma-infiltrating T cells. Study outcomes and limitations: Very few CDR3 sequences were shared between tissue and blood. Gliomas, especially low-grade, showed above-expected tissue-blood divergence; non-neoplastic patients showed below.

The CDR3 runs to 16 residues. Trimming removed 3 bases from V and 1 base from J; junction bases left unmatched: 4. Germline V gene sequence: CDR1 LNHDA, CDR2 SQIVND (reference sequence). Using RNA template, CDR3s of TCR alpha and beta were amplified with iRepertoire arm-PCR. For one-step reverse transcription and amplification, roughly 95-450 ng of tissue mRNA or PBMC total RNA was used. TCRdb processed the multiplex PCR reads anew with MiXCR; each CDR3 protein has one entry. The sample holds 95,000 to 110,000 distinct CDR3 sequences, about 30% seen once. This sequence was found in a human donor with low-grade glioma or glioblastoma, undergoing nonglioma brain surgery, or in good health (not recorded which). Sequenced input: glioma tissue, nonneoplastic brain tissue, or PBMCs (not recorded which). The chain carries TRBV19 and TRBJ2-1; TRBD2 aligns across 9 bases. CDR3 protein: CASSILAGESYNEQFF. The CDR3 DNA sequence: TGTGCCAGTAGTATTTTAGCGGGGGAATCCTACAATGAGCAGTTCTTC.